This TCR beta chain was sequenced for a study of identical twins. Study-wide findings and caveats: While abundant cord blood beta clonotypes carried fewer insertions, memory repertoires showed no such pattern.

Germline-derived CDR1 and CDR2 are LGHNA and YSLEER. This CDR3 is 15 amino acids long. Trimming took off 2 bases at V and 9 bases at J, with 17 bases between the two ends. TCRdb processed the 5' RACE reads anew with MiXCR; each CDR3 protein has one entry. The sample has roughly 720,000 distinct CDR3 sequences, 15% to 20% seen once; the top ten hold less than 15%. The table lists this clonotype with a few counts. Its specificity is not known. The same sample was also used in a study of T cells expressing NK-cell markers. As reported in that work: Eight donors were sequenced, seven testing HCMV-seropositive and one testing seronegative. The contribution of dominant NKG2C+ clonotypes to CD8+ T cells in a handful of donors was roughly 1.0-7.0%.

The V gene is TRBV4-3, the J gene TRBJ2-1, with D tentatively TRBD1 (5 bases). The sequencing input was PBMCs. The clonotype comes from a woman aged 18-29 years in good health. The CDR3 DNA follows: TGCGCCAGCAGCCAACAAGCCCTCCAGGGTGGTGAGCAGTTCTTC. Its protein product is CASSQQALQGGEQFF.